The T cell receptor beta chain described here comes from a study of blood T cell repertoires in COVID-19. As for the study in general: Donors in the United States, Italy and Spain gave samples during acute or convalescent COVID-19.

Germline values: CDR1 LGHNA, CDR2 YSLEER. Trimming cost V 0 bases and J 3 bases, with 17 bases left between them. This CDR3 is built from 17 residues. Cohort placement rested on clinical history that participants reported themselves. Symptom resolution, clearance, or two negative PCRs marked donors in Cohort 3 as recovered. Per the study methods: Using reference gene primer amplification, nucleated cell counts were estimated. TCRdb's table, derived via immunoSEQ multiplex PCR, lists solely in-frame clones and lacks some. Clone size and V and J calls were adopted from that table, with D and trimming inferred from the DNA. The table records 240,000 or so clones, about 83% of them present only once.

This TCR derives from a woman aged 45-60 years who had recovered from COVID-19. V is TRBV4-3 and J is TRBJ1-2, with D perhaps matching TRBD1 (5 bases). Sequences were obtained from PBMCs or T cells enriched from blood (not recorded which). The CDR3 is CASSQDWVDRGYYGYTF. The CDR3 DNA sequence: TGCGCCAGCAGCCAAGATTGGGTCGACCGGGGGTACTATGGCTACACCTTC.